In this sample, the clone carrying this T cell receptor beta chain turned up once. This sample is part of a study of blood T cell repertoires in COVID-19. For the study at large: COVID-19 samples collected from the United States, Italy and Spain covered acute and convalescent phases. PBMCs, B-cell-depleted T cells, or T cells provided the cDNA or gDNA that made up the material.

J lost 6 bases, V lost 6 bases, and 9 bases had no gene match. This CDR3 has 15 residues. Looked up from germline, CDR1 is MNHEY and CDR2 is SVGAGI. Original data processing: Reference gene primers were amplified, and this amplification served to estimate nucleated cell counts. Method: immunoSEQ multiplex PCR; TCRdb's copy keeps in-frame clones and lacks some. The DNA was the basis for D and trimming; V, J and clone size are from that table. The data hold about 220,000 clones, with about 90% observed a single time. This sequence originates from a man in his forties with active or convalescent COVID-19. This sequence joins TRBV6-5 and TRBJ2-1, with 9 bases aligning to TRBD2. Sequenced: peripheral blood. The CDR3 loop is CASRSPGLATNEQFF. DNA for the CDR3: TGTGCCAGCAGATCTCCGGGACTAGCCACCAATGAGCAGTTCTTC.